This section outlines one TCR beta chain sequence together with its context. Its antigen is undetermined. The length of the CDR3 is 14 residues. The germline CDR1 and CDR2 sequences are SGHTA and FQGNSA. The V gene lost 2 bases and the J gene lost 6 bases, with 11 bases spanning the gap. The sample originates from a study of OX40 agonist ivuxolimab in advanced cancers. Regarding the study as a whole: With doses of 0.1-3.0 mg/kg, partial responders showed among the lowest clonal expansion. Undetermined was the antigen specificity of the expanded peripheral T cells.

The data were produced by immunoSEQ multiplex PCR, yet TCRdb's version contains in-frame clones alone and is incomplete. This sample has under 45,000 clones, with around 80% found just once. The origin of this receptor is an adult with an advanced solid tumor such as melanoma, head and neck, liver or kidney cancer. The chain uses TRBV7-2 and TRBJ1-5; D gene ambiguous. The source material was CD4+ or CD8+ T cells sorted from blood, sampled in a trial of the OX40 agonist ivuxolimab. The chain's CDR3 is CASSLKGLGQPQHF. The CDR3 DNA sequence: TGTGCCAGCAGCTTAAAAGGGCTGGGTCAGCCCCAGCATTTT.